The T cell receptor beta chain under discussion was sequenced for a study of post-analysis software for immune sequencing data (dated by TCRdb to the mid-2010s). In the study overall: The recorded disease courses included relapsing-remitting, secondary progressive and progressive-relapsing multiple sclerosis, and some patients had no subtype annotation. A subset of samples was prepared in parallel using single-end sample barcoding, then pooled and co-amplified after Illumina adapter ligation. Patient repertoires were compared against 11 previously published healthy control repertoires from donors aged roughly 6 to 25 years. Overall results and qualifications from the work: Patients showed significantly higher frequencies than controls for a handful of TRBV segments, among them TRBV5-6, TRBV5-1 and TRBV20-1. Strong co-clustering of samples prepared in the same batch was shown by direct clustering with F measure, prompting a batch-effect correction. Multiple sclerosis patients had significantly lower normalized Chao1 diversity than controls, a result that suggests substantial peripheral T-cell clonal expansion. The multiple sclerosis patient group was slightly younger than the control group.

Of note for this clonotype: Its antigen is not yet known. No clone much larger than this one lies a single base away; base qualities are absent.

To demonstrate the VDJtools post-analysis software, the study profiled TCR beta repertoires from the peripheral blood of under 15 young patients with multiple sclerosis. The multiple sclerosis patients were children and adolescents between about 6 and 16 years of age. The library relied on PCR. Sequencing was carried out with an Illumina HiSeq 2500. To reduce PCR and sequencing biases, unique molecular identifiers were incorporated into the TCR beta cDNA libraries. Per 1 to 10 million input T cells, roughly 500,000 cDNA molecules were obtained, such that each molecule approximated one T cell. Patient libraries were prepared and sequenced with the same protocol used for the earlier healthy control dataset. Within a given batch, samples were prepared together, multiplexed and sequenced on the same HiSeq lane. The original pipeline was this. MIGEC handled the raw barcoded reads, throwing out single-read molecular identifier groups before consensus assembly and CDR3 extraction. Clonotype tables were post-analysed with VDJtools, normalizing diversity by down-sampling all datasets to the smallest sample size. In repertoire overlap clustering, CDR3 amino acid sequences, but not nucleotide sequences, were matched to correct batch-related cross-sample contamination. TCRdb handled the public reads itself, with Q25 trimming in fastp and clone calling in MiXCR, and kept productive beta chains. Each entry merges the rows of one CDR3 protein and shows their most common DNA and genes. Clone size and V and J calls follow TCRdb, not the original study. For this sample there are 550,000 to 700,000 distinct CDR3 sequences; roughly 47% appear just once. The ten largest clonotypes hold under 2% of the sample.

From the cysteine up to the phenylalanine, the CDR3 has a length of 15 residues. Only the CDR3 region is kept as DNA, spanning 45 bases read in frame from base 1. At the junction V is shortened by 0 bases and J by 4 bases; bases outside the gene matches: 4. Taken from the germline V gene, the CDR1 and CDR2 loops are SGHRS and YFSETQ. The source is a girl aged 5 to 17 with multiple sclerosis. This chain joins TRBV5-1 to TRBJ2-1; TRBD2 matches 7 bases in the middle. The sequencing input was blood. The encoded CDR3 is CASSLAAGPYNEQFF. The base sequence is TGCGCCAGCAGCTTGGCAGCGGGGCCGTACAATGAGCAGTTCTTC.